Listed here is a single TCR beta chain. The antigen is undetermined. The data were taken from a study of T cells in Graves' hyperthyroidism and ophthalmopathy. The investigators amplified TCR beta CDR3 regions from RNA transcripts. HTBI primers were used for first-round RT-PCR of the TCR CDR3. TCRdb reprocessed the multiplex PCR reads via MiXCR and lists one record per CDR3 protein. The profile shows over 650,000 distinct CDR3 sequences, about a sixth of them singletons. Study-wide points: Classification by a 13 V-J model distinguished ophthalmopathy from stable hyperthyroidism.

Germline CDR1 MNHEY, CDR2 SVGEGT. Trimming pared 5 bases from V and 1 base from J, leaving 12 bases between. CDR3 length: 14 residues. J is TRBJ2-7 and V is TRBV6-2 or TRBV6-3; a weak D match, TRBD2 (6 bases). This TCR came from a man younger than 35 with Graves' hyperthyroidism. Sequencing was performed on blood. This CDR3 reads CASSTGSGSYEQYF. In nucleotides, the CDR3 is TGTGCCAGCAGTACCGGTAGCGGATCCTACGAGCAGTACTTC.